The 11 T cell receptor beta chains below were found in one sample sequenced in a study of blood T cell repertoires in COVID-19 (dated by TCRdb to the early 2020s). Library generation was performed with the immunoSEQ multiplex PCR assay. Held by TCRdb, this immuneACCESS table contains in-frame sequences only and omits some clones. Under half of the omission traces to an unresolved V gene where checked; the cause of the rest is unknown. The sample table lists 150,000 or so clones, around four fifths of them with a count of one. Over 10% of the sample is held by the ten biggest clonotypes. Sample: PBMCs or T cells enriched from blood (not recorded which). All receptors derive from a woman aged 55-70 years who had recovered from COVID-19.

This clone was seen a single time. The gene calls are TRBV5-4 and TRBJ2-2; tentative D call: TRBD1 (6 bases). Between the trimmed V and J ends, which lost 4 bases and 5 bases, there was a span of 18 bases. The CDR3 is made up of 16 amino acids. Germline-derived CDR1 and CDR2 are SGHNT and YYREEE (reference sequence). For the CDR3, the DNA is TGTGCCAGCAGCCCAGCCCGAACAGGGTTGACCGGGGAGCTGTTTTTT. Translating gives CASSPARTGLTGELFF.

The chain carries TRBV5-6 and TRBJ2-1; 9 nucleotides agree with TRBD2. CDR1 and CDR2 (germline): SGHDT, YYEEEE. V shed 0 bases, J shed 0 bases, and the junction held 10 bases outside the gene matches. This CDR3 spans 19 amino acids. CDR3 in DNA: TGTGCCAGCAGCTTGGATGTGCGGGGGGGCCTTAGCTCCTACAATGAGCAGTTCTTC. It yields the protein CASSLDVRGGLSSYNEQFF.

This chain connects TRBV3-1 (or the pseudogene TRBV3-2) to TRBJ1-1, with D perhaps TRBD1 (5 bases). From germline, CDR1 is LGHDT and CDR2 YNNKEL (reference sequence). This CDR3 is built from 17 residues. The V end lost 0 bases, the J end lost 0 bases, and 14 bases lay between the germline ends. The CDR3 spells CASSQDLSAGLNTEAFF. The CDR3 DNA follows: TGTGCCAGCAGCCAAGATCTTTCGGCAGGGCTGAACACTGAAGCTTTCTTT.

The chain has TRBV7-8 and TRBJ2-5; 9 bases are shared with TRBD2. Germline V gene data show CDR1 as SGHVS and CDR2 as FQNEAQ. This CDR3 has 15 residues. J lost 5 bases, V lost 1 base, and 5 bases had no gene match. In DNA, the CDR3 is TGTGCCAGCAGCTTAGGCGGGAGGGCCTGGGAGACCCAGTACTTC. Encoded protein: CASSLGGRAWETQYF.

The chain carries TRBV10-3 and TRBJ1-2; D may be TRBD1 (6 bases). The CDR3 loop spans 14 amino acids. Germline CDR1 and CDR2: ENHRY and SYGVKD. Trimming removed 4 bases from V and 3 bases from J, with 12 bases in between. The CDR3 spells CAISGLQGDYGYTF. DNA for the CDR3: TGTGCCATCAGTGGGTTACAGGGAGACTATGGCTACACCTTC.

The rearrangement joins TRBV21-1 to TRBJ2-7; the table's TRBD1 call for D was not verified on the DNA. TRBV21-1 counts as a pseudogene. CDR3 length: 19 residues. CDR3 sequence: CASSKAMGQGAYCLYEQYF. CDR3 bases: TGTGCCAGCAGCAAAGCTATGGGACAGGGGGCCTATTGTCTCTACGAGCAGTACTTC.

The rearrangement uses TRBV5-1 and TRBJ2-2; D is possibly TRBD2 (6 bases). V was shortened by 4 bases and J by 5 bases, with 18 bases between the two germline ends. The CDR3 is 16 amino acids. CDR1 SGHRS and CDR2 YFSETQ come from the germline V gene. CDR3 sequence (DNA): TGCGCCAGCAGCCCGCGACCCGGGACTTTAACCGGGGAGCTGTTTTTT. As protein: CASSPRPGTLTGELFF.

The chain uses TRBV7-2 and TRBJ1-2; D is possibly TRBD1 (5 bases). The V end lost 1 base, the J end lost 7 bases, and 13 bases lay between the germline ends. This CDR3 is built from 14 residues. Per germline, CDR1 SGHTA and CDR2 FQGNSA. The CDR3 loop reads CASSLGRGTRGYTF. Written as DNA, the CDR3 is TGTGCCAGCAGCTTAGGTCGGGGGACGCGTGGCTACACCTTC.

V gene TRBV5-1 combines with J gene TRBJ2-1; 8 bases fit TRBD2. V lost 4 bases, J lost 9 bases, and 12 bases stayed unmatched. Per the germline V gene, CDR1 is SGHRS and CDR2 is YFSETQ. CDR3 length: 15 residues. CDR3 sequence (DNA): TGCGCCAGCAGCCTAGCCGGGACTAGATCAACTGAGCAGTTCTTC. Translation gives CASSLAGTRSTEQFF.

The chain carries TRBV20-1 and TRBJ1-5; D is unresolved. V was shortened by 3 bases and J by 0 bases, with 9 bases between the two germline ends. CDR1 is DFQATT and CDR2 is SNEGSKA in the germline V gene (reference sequence). This CDR3 has 14 residues. This chain's CDR3 is CSASRGYSNQPQHF. CDR3 DNA sequence: TGCAGTGCTAGTAGAGGTTATAGCAATCAGCCCCAGCATTTT.

The CDR3 nucleotides read TGTGCCAGCAGCCAACAACTGCTTAGCACAGATACGCAGTATTTT. This gives the protein CASSQQLLSTDTQYF. V gene TRBV3-1 (or the pseudogene TRBV3-2) combines with J gene TRBJ2-3; D not certain. Trimming took off 2 bases at V and 0 bases at J, with 9 bases between the two ends. This CDR3 contains 15 residues. CDR1 and CDR2 from the germline V gene are LGHDT and YNNKEL (reference sequence).